Listed below are T cell receptor beta chains from one sample, sequenced in a study of T-cell reconstitution after alpha-beta-depleted transplantation in children. Each CDR3 protein gets one entry after TCRdb re-called the PCR reads with MiXCR. The profile shows 150,000 to 250,000 distinct CDR3 sequences, roughly 6% of them singletons. The sequences come from PBMCs, collected before TCRalphabeta/CD19-depleted stem cell transplant. All receptors come from a girl under three years old with combined immunodeficiency, due to receive a stem cell transplant. Each CDR3 is given with its conserved first and last residue. Fields, in order: D gene, V gene, CDR3 protein. D genes are given only for firm matches.

>TRBD2|TRBV5-1
CATSTSGGVLNTGELFF
>.|TRBV28
CASSPYNSPLHF
>TRBD2|TRBV27
CASSFASGFTDTQYF
>.|TRBV29-1
CSVELRRSYGYTF
>.|TRBV14
CASSRSSYNEQFF
>TRBD2|TRBV6-2/TRBV6-3
CASSTSGGISEQFF
>.|TRBV4-2
CASSYETGTDTQYF
>.|TRBV29-1
CSVATGRGYEQYF
>TRBD2|TRBV3-1
CASSISSGGALNEQFF
>.|TRBV14
CASSQAEPFPRLAKNIQYF
>.|TRBV5-1
CASSILTRTDTQYF
>.|TRBV28
CASSFSGRGRSSTDTQYF
>.|TRBV7-3
CASSLMAGSYNEQFF
>.|TRBV12-3/TRBV12-4
CASSPTVWEKLFF
>TRBD1|TRBV12-3/TRBV12-4
CASSAPTRGLTDTQYF